Shown below are 2 T cell receptor beta chains from a single sample sequenced in a study of blood T cell repertoires in COVID-19. Produced via immunoSEQ multiplex PCR; TCRdb's table is partial and in-frame only. This sample has approximately 60,000 clones, with about 78% found just once. Specimen: peripheral blood. Receptors originate from a woman of 80 years or more with acute or convalescent COVID-19.

The chain is built from TRBV27 and TRBJ2-3; 11 nucleotides match TRBD2. With 0 bases clipped from V and 7 bases from J, the junction kept 6 bases outside the gene matches. The germline gives CDR1 MNHEY, CDR2 SMNVEV (reference sequence). The CDR3 is 16 residues long. CDR3 protein: CASSLSSASGGNTQYF. Written as DNA, the CDR3 is TGTGCCAGCAGTTTATCGTCGGCTAGCGGGGGGAATACGCAGTATTTT.

The count of this clone is one. This chain links TRBV19 with TRBJ2-3; TRBD2 agrees at 7 bases. This CDR3 has 12 residues. Germline values: CDR1 LNHDA, CDR2 SQIVND (reference sequence). V was pared by 4 bases and J by 10 bases, with 5 bases of the junction left unmatched. DNA of the CDR3: TGTGCCAGTAGTACCCCCCGGGGGGCGCAGTATTTT. Its translation is CASSTPRGAQYF.